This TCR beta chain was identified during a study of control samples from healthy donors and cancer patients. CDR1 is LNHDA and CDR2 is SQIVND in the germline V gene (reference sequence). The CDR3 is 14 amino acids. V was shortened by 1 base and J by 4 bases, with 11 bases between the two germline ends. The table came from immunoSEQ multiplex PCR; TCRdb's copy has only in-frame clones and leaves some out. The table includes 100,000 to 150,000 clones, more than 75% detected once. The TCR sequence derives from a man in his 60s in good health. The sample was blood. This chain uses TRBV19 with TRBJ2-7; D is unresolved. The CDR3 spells CASSIAGRKYEQYF. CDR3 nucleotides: TGTGCCAGTAGTATAGCGGGCAGAAAGTACGAGCAGTACTTC.